The next 17 T cell receptor beta chains were all read from a single sample in a study of blood T cell repertoires in COVID-19. The method was immunoSEQ multiplex PCR; TCRdb's version includes in-frame clones alone and lacks a portion of them. The sample gives about 76,000 clones, under 95% of which show up once; about 6.1% is in the top ten. Material for sequencing was peripheral blood. Receptors originate from a human donor in a cohort sampled during active COVID-19.

The CDR3 DNA is TGTGCCAGTAGTTTCACTCAGGGGGCGGTCGCCTTGTCATCCGGGGAGCTGTTTTTT. Translating gives CASSFTQGAVALSSGELFF. The chain carries TRBV19 and TRBJ2-2, with 8 bases matching TRBD1. This CDR3 spans 19 amino acids. Germline V gene data show CDR1 as LNHDA and CDR2 as SQIVND (reference sequence). With 5 bases clipped from V and 6 bases from J, the junction kept 20 bases outside the gene matches.

This rearrangement joins TRBV4-2 to TRBJ2-1; 8 bases are a match to TRBD1. Germline CDR1 is LGHNA and CDR2 is YNFKEQ. The CDR3 has 14 residues. The trim removed 8 bases at V and 3 bases at J, leaving 6 bases unmatched. Here the CDR3 DNA reads TGTGCCAGCTCCGGACAGGGAGTCTACAATGAGCAGTTCTTC. Translation: CASSGQGVYNEQFF.

This clone was detected only a few times. The chain recombines TRBV10-3 with TRBJ1-1; TRBD1 might be the D (5 bases). V dropped 10 bases and J dropped 0 bases, with 18 bases sitting between them. Germline-derived CDR1 and CDR2 are ENHRY and SYGVKD. The CDR3 is made up of 15 amino acids. This CDR3 is CATYSGGSLNTEAFF. The DNA for the CDR3 is TGTGCCACCTATTCGGGGGGGTCCTTGAACACTGAAGCTTTCTTT.

V gene TRBV4-1 combines with J gene TRBJ2-2; 7 bases match TRBD1. Germline V gene data show CDR1 as MGHRA and CDR2 as YSYEKL. With 7 bases clipped from V and 1 base from J, the junction kept 12 bases outside the gene matches. The length of the CDR3 is 17 residues. CDR3 nucleotides: TGCGCCAGCAAGGGGACAGTTACCCGTGGGAACACCGGGGAGCTGTTTTTT. Translating it yields CASKGTVTRGNTGELFF.

V and J are TRBV19 and TRBJ1-2; D remains ambiguous. CDR3 length equals 14 residues. Trimming removed 1 base at V and 2 bases at J, with 8 bases between. Germline-derived CDR1 and CDR2 are LNHDA and SQIVND (reference sequence). The CDR3 loop reads CASSIVSGNYGYTF. The CDR3 coding sequence is TGTGCCAGTAGTATAGTTTCCGGGAACTATGGCTACACCTTC.

The genes are TRBV3-1 (or the pseudogene TRBV3-2) and TRBJ1-3, with D tentatively TRBD1 (5 bases). The CDR3 runs 16 residues. V was cut by 2 bases and J by 2 bases, with 13 bases left in between. Germline V gene lookup returns CDR1 LGHDT and CDR2 YNNKEL (reference sequence). CDR3 in amino acids: CASSQLNTGAGNTIYF. CDR3 nucleotide sequence: TGTGCCAGCAGCCAACTGAACACGGGGGCTGGAAACACCATATATTTT.

The CDR3 protein is CASSDNIQGADTQYF. DNA of the CDR3: TGTGCCAGTAGTGATAATATCCAGGGGGCAGATACGCAGTATTTT. The chain couples TRBV19 to TRBJ2-3, with TRBD1 identical over 7 bases. This CDR3 spans 15 amino acids. Germline CDR1 LNHDA, CDR2 SQIVND (reference sequence). V dropped 5 bases and J dropped 4; count of bases not matched to a gene: 9.

V usage is TRBV19 and J usage is TRBJ2-7, with TRBD1 matching over 9 bases. The germline V gene has CDR1 LNHDA and CDR2 SQIVND (reference sequence). After removal of 5 bases from V and 1 base from J, the junction contained 9 bases not matched to a gene. This CDR3 comprises 16 residues. The CDR3 spells CASSLTTGTGSYEQYF. Here the CDR3 DNA reads TGTGCCAGTAGTTTAACGACAGGGACAGGGTCCTACGAGCAGTACTTC.

The rearrangement links TRBV5-6 to TRBJ2-7; a possible D gene is TRBD2 (6 bases). The CDR3 loop spans 15 amino acids. The V gene's germline CDR1 is SGHDT and CDR2 YYEEEE. With 4 bases removed from V and 3 bases from J, the gap between germline ends came to 17 bases. The CDR3 DNA sequence: TGTGCCAGCAGCGCTGCGGGGCCTAGACTCTACGAGCAGTACTTC. Its protein product is CASSAAGPRLYEQYF.

The V gene is TRBV7-3, the J gene TRBJ2-1, with 7 positions matching TRBD2. With 5 bases clipped from V and 0 bases from J, the junction kept 10 bases outside the gene matches. CDR1 and CDR2 from the germline V gene are SGHTA and FQGTGA. CDR3 length: 17 residues. The CDR3 nucleotides are TGTGCCAGCAGCCCCTCCGCGGGGGTTTCCTCCTACAATGAGCAGTTCTTC. Protein sequence: CASSPSAGVSSYNEQFF.

The gene calls are TRBV5-1 and TRBJ1-5, with a tentative D call TRBD1 (6 bases). In germline, CDR1 is SGHRS, CDR2 YFSETQ. V was cut by 5 bases and J by 5 bases, with 11 bases left in between. This CDR3 has 13 residues. In DNA form, the CDR3 reads TGCGCCAGCAGAGCAGGGGATGATCAGCCCCAGCATTTT. Residues: CASRAGDDQPQHF.

The rearrangement joins TRBV18 to TRBJ1-1; D unresolved. The V and J ends lost 2 bases and 0 bases respectively, with 10 bases between them. The CDR3 covers 15 residues. Germline CDR1 and CDR2: KGHSH and LQKENI. This chain's CDR3 is CASSPMDGMNTEAFF. CDR3 bases: TGTGCCAGCTCACCAATGGACGGGATGAACACTGAAGCTTTCTTT.

This chain links TRBV19 with TRBJ2-6; maybe TRBD2 (6 bases). From germline, CDR1 is LNHDA and CDR2 SQIVND (reference sequence). Trimming removed 3 bases from V and 4 bases from J, with 13 bases in between. CDR3 length equals 16 residues. CDR3 in DNA: TGTGCCAGTAGTATTTCGGGGGTGAAGGGGGCCAACGTCCTGACTTTC. Translating gives CASSISGVKGANVLTF. The whole variable domain, filled in from reference TRBV19 and TRBJ2-6, reads DGGITQSPKYLFRKEGQNVTLSCEQNLNHDAMYWYRQDPGQGLRLIYYSQIVNDFQKGDIAEGYSVSREKKESFPLTVTSAQKNPTAFYLCASSISGVKGANVLTFGAGSRLTVL.

The chain combines TRBV19 with TRBJ2-3; D not resolved. CDR1 and CDR2 (germline): LNHDA, SQIVND (reference sequence). The CDR3 length is 14 residues. V was shortened by 2 bases and J by 2 bases, with 8 bases between the two germline ends. CDR3: CASSIPPNTDTQYF. CDR3 coding DNA: TGTGCCAGTAGTATACCCCCTAACACAGATACGCAGTATTTT.

The chain employs TRBV7-9 and TRBJ2-7, with TRBD2 matching 9 bases. This CDR3 spans 15 amino acids. From germline, CDR1 is SEHNR and CDR2 FQNEAQ (reference sequence). With V trimmed by 5 bases and J by 0 bases, 5 bases remained unmatched. This CDR3 reads CASSRTSALSYEQYF. CDR3 DNA sequence: TGTGCCAGCAGCCGGACTAGCGCTCTCTCCTACGAGCAGTACTTC.

V usage is TRBV19 and J usage is TRBJ2-3; 7 nucleotides align to TRBD2. The J segment lost 6 bases and the V segment lost 5 bases, leaving 17 bases of the junction unmatched. CDR3 size: 17 residues. CDR1 and CDR2 from the germline V gene are LNHDA and SQIVND (reference sequence). CDR3 coding DNA: TGTGCCAGTAGTTCCCGATCGGGGGGAACCCCGGGGGATACGCAGTATTTT. Its translation: CASSSRSGGTPGDTQYF.

This chain connects TRBV19 to TRBJ1-6; 8 bases fit TRBD1. Germline CDR1 reads LNHDA; CDR2 reads SQIVND (reference sequence). The CDR3 runs to 17 residues. After removal of 5 bases from V and 0 bases from J, the junction contained 6 bases not matched to a gene. CDR3 nucleotides: TGTGCCAGTAGTGTCCGGGACAGGAGCTCCTATAATTCACCCCTCCACTTT. This codes for CASSVRDRSSYNSPLHF.